This entry describes one TCR beta chain. A much larger clonotype is one base distant, so this may be a read error. The data belong to a study of CD8 T cells in ankylosing spondylitis. This CDR3 region has 15 residues. Unmatched junction bases numbered 12, after V lost 6 bases and J lost 5 bases. Germline-derived CDR1 and CDR2 are MNHEY and SMNVEV (reference sequence). TCRdb processed the 5' RACE reads anew with MiXCR; each CDR3 protein has one entry. The table includes 230,000 or so distinct CDR3 sequences, about 20% detected once. This chain connects TRBV27 to TRBJ2-7; 8 bases fit TRBD1. The clonotype was recovered from a male donor with ankylosing spondylitis or in good health (not recorded which). Sequences were obtained from blood, either unsorted or a sorted T cell fraction (not recorded which). Here the CDR3 DNA reads TGTGCCAGCAGACTCTACAGGGGGTTCGTCCACGAGCAGTACTTC. Residues: CASRLYRGFVHEQYF.